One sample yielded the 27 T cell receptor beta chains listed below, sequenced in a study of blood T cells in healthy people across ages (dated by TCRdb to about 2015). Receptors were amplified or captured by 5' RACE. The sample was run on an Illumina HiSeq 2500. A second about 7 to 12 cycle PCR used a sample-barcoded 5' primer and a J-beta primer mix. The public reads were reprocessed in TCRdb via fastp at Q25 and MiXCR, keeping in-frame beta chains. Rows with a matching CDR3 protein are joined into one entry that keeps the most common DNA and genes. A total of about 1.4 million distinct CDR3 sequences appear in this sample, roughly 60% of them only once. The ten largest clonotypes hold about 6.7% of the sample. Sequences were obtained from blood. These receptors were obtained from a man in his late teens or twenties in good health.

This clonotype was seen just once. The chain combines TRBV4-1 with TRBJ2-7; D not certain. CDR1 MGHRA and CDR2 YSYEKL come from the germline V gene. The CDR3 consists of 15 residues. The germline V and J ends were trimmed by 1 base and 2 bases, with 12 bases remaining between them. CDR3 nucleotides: TGCGCCAGCAGCCAAGCGCAGGTGCCAACCTACGAGCAGTACTTC. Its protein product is CASSQAQVPTYEQYF.

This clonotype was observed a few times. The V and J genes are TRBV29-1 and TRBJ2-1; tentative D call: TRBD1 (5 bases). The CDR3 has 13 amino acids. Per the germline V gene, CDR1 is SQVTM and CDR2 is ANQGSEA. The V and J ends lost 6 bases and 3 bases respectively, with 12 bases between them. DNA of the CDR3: TGCAGCGTCCTCTTGACAGTCTACAATGAGCAGTTCTTC. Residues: CSVLLTVYNEQFF.

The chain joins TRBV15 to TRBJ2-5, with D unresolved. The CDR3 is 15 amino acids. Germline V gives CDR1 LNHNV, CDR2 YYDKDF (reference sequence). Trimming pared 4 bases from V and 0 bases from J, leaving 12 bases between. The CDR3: CATSKGPVHQETQYF. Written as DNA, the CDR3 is TGTGCCACCAGCAAAGGACCAGTACACCAAGAGACCCAGTACTTC.

This chain's CDR3 is CSVGPLADLPDTQYF. Written as DNA, the CDR3 is TGCAGTGTCGGACCTCTAGCGGATCTCCCAGATACGCAGTATTTT. The V gene is TRBV20-1, the J gene TRBJ2-3; TRBD2 aligns across 7 bases. Germline V gene sequence: CDR1 DFQATT, CDR2 SNEGSKA (reference sequence). This CDR3 is built from 15 residues. V was clipped by 7 bases and J by 4 bases; unmatched bases: 14.

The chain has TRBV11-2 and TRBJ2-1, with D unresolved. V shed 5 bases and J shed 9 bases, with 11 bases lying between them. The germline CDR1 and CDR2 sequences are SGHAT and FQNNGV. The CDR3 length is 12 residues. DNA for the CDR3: TGTGCCAGCAGCCCACCTAGGAGTGAGCAGTTCTTC. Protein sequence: CASSPPRSEQFF.

CDR3 loop: CASSFSDNYNSPLHF. CDR3 bases: TGTGCCAGCAGTTTCAGTGACAACTATAATTCACCCCTCCACTTT. This sequence joins TRBV12-3 or TRBV12-4 and TRBJ1-6; D is unclear. The CDR3 has 15 amino acids. Trimming removed 3 bases from V and 3 bases from J, with 9 bases in between.

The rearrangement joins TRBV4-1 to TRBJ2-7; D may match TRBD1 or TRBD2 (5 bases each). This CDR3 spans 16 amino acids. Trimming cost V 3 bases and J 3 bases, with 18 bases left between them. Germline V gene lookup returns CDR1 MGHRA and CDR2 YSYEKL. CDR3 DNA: TGCGCCAGCAGCCAGGGACCCCCAGGGATCGGCTACGAGCAGTACTTC. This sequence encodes CASSQGPPGIGYEQYF.

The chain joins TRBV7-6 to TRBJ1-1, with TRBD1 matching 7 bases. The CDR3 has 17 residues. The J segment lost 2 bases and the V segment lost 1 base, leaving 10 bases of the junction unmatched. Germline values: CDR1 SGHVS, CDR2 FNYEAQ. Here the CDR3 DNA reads TGTGCCAGCAGCTTAGGACAGGGAGGATTTACTAACACTGAAGCTTTCTTT. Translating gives CASSLGQGGFTNTEAFF.

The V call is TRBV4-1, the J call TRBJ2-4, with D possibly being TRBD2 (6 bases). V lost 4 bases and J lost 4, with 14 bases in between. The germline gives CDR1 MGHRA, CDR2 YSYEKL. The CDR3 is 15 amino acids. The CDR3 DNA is TGCGCCAGCAGCCCGGCGGGGACCGGGAAAAACATTCAGTACTTC. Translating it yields CASSPAGTGKNIQYF.

The CDR3 DNA reads TGTGCCAGCAGTTCCGCGGACAGGCTAAATCAGCCCCAGCATTTT. Translated, it gives CASSSADRLNQPQHF. This chain connects TRBV6-5 to TRBJ1-5; 7 bases map to TRBD1. Germline CDR1 MNHEY, CDR2 SVGAGI. The V gene end was trimmed by 4 bases and the J gene end by 4 bases; junction bases not matched to a gene: 7. The CDR3 spans 15 residues.

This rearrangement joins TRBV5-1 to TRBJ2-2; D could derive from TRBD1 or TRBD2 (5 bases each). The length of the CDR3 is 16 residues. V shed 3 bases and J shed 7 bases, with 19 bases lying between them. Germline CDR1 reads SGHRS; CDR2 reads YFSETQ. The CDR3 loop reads CASSSAGTEMFGELFF. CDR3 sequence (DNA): TGCGCCAGCAGCTCCGCAGGGACGGAGATGTTCGGGGAGCTGTTTTTT.

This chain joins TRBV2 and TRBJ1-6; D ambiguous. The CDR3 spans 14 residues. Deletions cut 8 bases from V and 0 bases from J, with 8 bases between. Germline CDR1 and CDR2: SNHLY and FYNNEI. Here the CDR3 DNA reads TGTGCCAGCTCTCCGGGCTCCTATAATTCACCCCTCCACTTT. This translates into CASSPGSYNSPLHF. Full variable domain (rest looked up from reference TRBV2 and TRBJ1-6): EPEVTQTPSHQVTQMGQEVILRCVPISNHLYFYWYRQILGQKVEFLVSFYNNEISEKSEIFDDQFSVERPDGSNFTLKIRSTKLEDSAMYFCASSPGSYNSPLHFGNGTRLTVT.

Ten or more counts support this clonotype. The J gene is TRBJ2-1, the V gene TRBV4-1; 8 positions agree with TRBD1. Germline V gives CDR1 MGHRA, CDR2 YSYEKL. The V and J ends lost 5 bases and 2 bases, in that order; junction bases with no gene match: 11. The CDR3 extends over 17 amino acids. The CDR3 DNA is TGCGCCAGCAGCTATTCCTCACAGGGGGGAGCCTACAATGAGCAGTTCTTC. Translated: CASSYSSQGGAYNEQFF.

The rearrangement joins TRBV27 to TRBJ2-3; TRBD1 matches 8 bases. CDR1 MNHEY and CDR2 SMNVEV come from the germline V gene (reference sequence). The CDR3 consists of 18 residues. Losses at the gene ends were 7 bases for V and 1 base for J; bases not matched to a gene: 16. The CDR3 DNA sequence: TGTGCCAGCACTTCAAGGGGGACAGGTTCGTTAGGCACAGATACGCAGTATTTT. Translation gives CASTSRGTGSLGTDTQYF.

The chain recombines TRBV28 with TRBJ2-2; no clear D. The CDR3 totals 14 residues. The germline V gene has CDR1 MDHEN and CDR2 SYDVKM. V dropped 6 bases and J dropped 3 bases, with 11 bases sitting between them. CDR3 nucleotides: TGTGCCAGCAGCCCAGTCGGTTACACCGGGGAGCTGTTTTTT. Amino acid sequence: CASSPVGYTGELFF.

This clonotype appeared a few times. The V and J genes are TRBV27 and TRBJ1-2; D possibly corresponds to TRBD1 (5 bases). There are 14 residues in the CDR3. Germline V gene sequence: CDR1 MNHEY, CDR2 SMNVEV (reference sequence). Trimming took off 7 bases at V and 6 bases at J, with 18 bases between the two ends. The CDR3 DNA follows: TGTGCCAGCAAACAAGGGGAGGATAGCAATGGCTACACCTTC. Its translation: CASKQGEDSNGYTF.

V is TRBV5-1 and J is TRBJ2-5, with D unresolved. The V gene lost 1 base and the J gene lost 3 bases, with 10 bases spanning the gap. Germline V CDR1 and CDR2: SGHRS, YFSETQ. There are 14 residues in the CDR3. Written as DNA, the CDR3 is TGCGCCAGCAGCTTGACCACAGCTAAAGAGACCCAGTACTTC. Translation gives CASSLTTAKETQYF.

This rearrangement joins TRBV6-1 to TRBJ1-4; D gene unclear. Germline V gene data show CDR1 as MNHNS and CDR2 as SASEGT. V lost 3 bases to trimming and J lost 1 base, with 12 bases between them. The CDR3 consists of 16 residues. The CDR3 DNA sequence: TGTGCCAGCAGTGACTTGATACGGGGAACTAATGAAAAACTGTTTTTT. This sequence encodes CASSDLIRGTNEKLFF.

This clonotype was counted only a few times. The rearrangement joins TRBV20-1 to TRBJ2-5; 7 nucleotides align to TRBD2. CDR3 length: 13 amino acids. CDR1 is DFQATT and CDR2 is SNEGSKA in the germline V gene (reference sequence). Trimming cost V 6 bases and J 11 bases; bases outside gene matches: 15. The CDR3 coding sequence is TGCAGTGCCTACCTCGGGCGGGAGAGTGAGCAGTACTTC. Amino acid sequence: CSAYLGRESEQYF.

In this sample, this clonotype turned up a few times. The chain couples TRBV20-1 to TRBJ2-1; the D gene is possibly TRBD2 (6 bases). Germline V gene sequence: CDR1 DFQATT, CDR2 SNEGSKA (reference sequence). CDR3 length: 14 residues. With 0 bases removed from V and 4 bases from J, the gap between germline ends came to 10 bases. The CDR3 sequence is CSARDGGDYNEQFF. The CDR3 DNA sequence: TGCAGTGCTAGAGACGGGGGTGATTACAATGAGCAGTTCTTC.

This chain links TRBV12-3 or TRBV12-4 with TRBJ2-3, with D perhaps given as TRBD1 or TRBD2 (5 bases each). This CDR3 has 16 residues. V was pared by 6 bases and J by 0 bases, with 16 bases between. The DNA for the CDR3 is TGTGCCAGCAGCACCCCACCCCGGGGCAGCACAGATACGCAGTATTTT. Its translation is CASSTPPRGSTDTQYF.

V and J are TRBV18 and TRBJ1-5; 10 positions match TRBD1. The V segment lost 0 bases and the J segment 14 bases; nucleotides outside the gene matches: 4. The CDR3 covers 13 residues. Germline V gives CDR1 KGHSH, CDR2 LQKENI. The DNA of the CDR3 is TGTGCCAGCTCACCACCGACAGGGGGCCACGAGCATTTT. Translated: CASSPPTGGHEHF.

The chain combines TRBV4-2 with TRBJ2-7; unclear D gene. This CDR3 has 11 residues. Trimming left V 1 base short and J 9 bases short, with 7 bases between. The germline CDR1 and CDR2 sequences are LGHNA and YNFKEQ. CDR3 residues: CASSQGALQYF. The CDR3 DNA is TGTGCCAGCAGCCAAGGGGCGTTGCAGTACTTC.

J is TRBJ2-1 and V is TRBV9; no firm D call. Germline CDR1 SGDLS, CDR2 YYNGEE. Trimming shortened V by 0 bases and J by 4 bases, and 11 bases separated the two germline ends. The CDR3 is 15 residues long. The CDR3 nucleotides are TGTGCCAGCAGCGTAGGTGGCGGTACTTACAATGAGCAGTTCTTC. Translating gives CASSVGGGTYNEQFF.

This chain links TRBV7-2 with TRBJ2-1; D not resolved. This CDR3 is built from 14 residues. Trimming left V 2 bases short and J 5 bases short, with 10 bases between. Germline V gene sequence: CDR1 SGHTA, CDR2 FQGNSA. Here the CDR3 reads CASSLMGSNNEQFF. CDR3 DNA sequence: TGTGCCAGCAGCTTAATGGGCTCAAACAATGAGCAGTTCTTC.

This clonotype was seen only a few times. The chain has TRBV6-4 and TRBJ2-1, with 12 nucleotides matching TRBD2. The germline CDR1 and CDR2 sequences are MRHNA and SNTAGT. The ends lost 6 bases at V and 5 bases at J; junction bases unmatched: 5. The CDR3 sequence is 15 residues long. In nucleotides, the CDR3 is TGTGCCAGCAGCGCGACTAGCGGGGGCAACAATGAGCAGTTCTTC. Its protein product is CASSATSGGNNEQFF.

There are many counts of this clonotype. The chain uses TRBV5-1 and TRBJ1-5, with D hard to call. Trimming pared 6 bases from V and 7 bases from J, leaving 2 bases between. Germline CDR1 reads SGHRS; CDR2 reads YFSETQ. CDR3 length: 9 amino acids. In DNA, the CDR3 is TGCGCCAGCATACAGCCCCAGCATTTT. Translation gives CASIQPQHF. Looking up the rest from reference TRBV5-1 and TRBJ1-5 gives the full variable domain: KAGVTQTPRYLIKTRGQQVTLSCSPISGHRSVSWYQQTPGQGLQFLFEYFSETQRNKGNFPGRFSGRQFSNSRSEMNVSTLELGDSALYLCASIQPQHFGDGTRLSIL.